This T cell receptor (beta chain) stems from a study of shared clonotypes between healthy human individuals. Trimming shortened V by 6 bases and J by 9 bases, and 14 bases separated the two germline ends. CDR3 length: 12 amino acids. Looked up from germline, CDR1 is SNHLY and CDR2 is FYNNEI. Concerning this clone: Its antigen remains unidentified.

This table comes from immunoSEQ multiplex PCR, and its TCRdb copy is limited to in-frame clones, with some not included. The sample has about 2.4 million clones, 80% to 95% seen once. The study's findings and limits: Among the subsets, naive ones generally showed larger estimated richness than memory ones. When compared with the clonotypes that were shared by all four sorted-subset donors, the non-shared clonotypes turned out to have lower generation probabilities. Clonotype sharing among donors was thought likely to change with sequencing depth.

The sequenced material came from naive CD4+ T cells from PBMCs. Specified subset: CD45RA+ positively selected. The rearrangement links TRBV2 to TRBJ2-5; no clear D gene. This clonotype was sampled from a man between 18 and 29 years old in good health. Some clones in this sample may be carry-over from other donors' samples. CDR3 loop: CASRSSPWAQYF. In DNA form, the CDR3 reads TGTGCCAGCAGATCTTCTCCCTGGGCCCAGTACTTC.